This T cell receptor beta chain was sequenced for a study of shared clonotypes between healthy human individuals. The method was immunoSEQ multiplex PCR; TCRdb's version includes in-frame clones alone and lacks a portion of them. The sample contains about 490,000 clones, approximately 82% of which appear only once. The junction had 7 bases not matched to a gene; V was cut back by 6 bases and J by 5 bases. Germline CDR1 reads MDHEN; CDR2 reads SYDVKM. This CDR3 region has 15 residues. This clone was counted once. Without sorting, samples used about 90 million PBMCs for genomic DNA. This receptor was taken from a woman aged 40-49 years in good health. Some clones in this sample may be carry-over from other donors' samples. Sequencing was performed on PBMCs. V usage is TRBV28 and J usage is TRBJ2-5; 12 bases map to TRBD2. CDR3 sequence (DNA): TGTGCCAGCAGGCCCCGACTAGCGGGAGTTGAGACCCAGTACTTC. It yields the protein CASRPRLAGVETQYF.